A selection of T cell receptor beta chains follows, all from one sample in a study of blood T cell repertoires in COVID-19. Method: immunoSEQ multiplex PCR; TCRdb's copy keeps in-frame clones and lacks some. The sample records some 180,000 clones, around 85% being singletons. Sequenced input: peripheral blood. The receptor source for this set is an older woman with acute or convalescent COVID-19. The CDR3 runs from the conserved cysteine through the conserved F or W. The order of the fields is CDR3 protein, CDR3 DNA, V gene, J gene, CDR3 length, clone size, D gene. The D gene is left open where the match is weak. The listing skips clone size in some rows; elsewhere it reads once, few, many or a size class.

CDR3 protein: CASSLSHQPQHF
CDR3 DNA: TGTGCCAGCAGTTTAAGCCATCAGCCCCAGCATTTT
V gene: TRBV12-3/TRBV12-4
J gene: TRBJ1-5
CDR3 length: 12
clone size: once
D gene: .

CDR3 protein: CASSFSASTDTQYF
CDR3 DNA: TGTGCCAGCAGCTTTAGCGCTAGCACAGATACGCAGTATTTT
V gene: TRBV11-1
J gene: TRBJ2-3
CDR3 length: 14
clone size: .
D gene: .

CDR3 protein: CASSFLAGGHNEQFF
CDR3 DNA: TGTGCCAGCAGCTTTCTGGCGGGAGGCCACAATGAGCAGTTCTTC
V gene: TRBV5-4
J gene: TRBJ2-1
CDR3 length: 15
clone size: .
D gene: TRBD2

CDR3 protein: CATPSDTYNEQFF
CDR3 DNA: TGTGCCACCCCATCGGACACATACAATGAGCAGTTCTTC
V gene: TRBV24-1
J gene: TRBJ2-1
CDR3 length: 13
clone size: few
D gene: .

CDR3 protein: CASSSLLGGEQFF
CDR3 DNA: TGTGCCAGCAGTTCCCTCCTCGGGGGTGAGCAGTTCTTC
V gene: TRBV12-3/TRBV12-4
J gene: TRBJ2-1
CDR3 length: 13
clone size: .
D gene: .

CDR3 protein: CATLEAGPYNEQFF
CDR3 DNA: TGTGCCACCTTGGAAGCGGGCCCCTACAATGAGCAGTTCTTC
V gene: TRBV10-3
J gene: TRBJ2-1
CDR3 length: 14
clone size: .
D gene: .

CDR3 protein: CASSPGGSRLLYGYTF
CDR3 DNA: TGTGCCAGCAGCCCCGGGGGAAGTCGCCTTCTCTATGGCTACACCTTC
V gene: TRBV7-2
J gene: TRBJ1-2
CDR3 length: 16
clone size: .
D gene: .

CDR3 protein: CASSLVGGGYTF
CDR3 DNA: TGTGCCAGCAGCCTTGTTGGGGGGGGCTACACCTTC
V gene: TRBV3-1/TRBV3-2
J gene: TRBJ1-2
CDR3 length: 12
clone size: .
D gene: .

CDR3 protein: CASSSTGMNSPLHF
CDR3 DNA: TGTGCCAGCAGCTCGACAGGGATGAATTCACCCCTCCACTTT
V gene: TRBV11-3
J gene: TRBJ1-6
CDR3 length: 14
clone size: few
D gene: TRBD1

CDR3 protein: CASARQGLYTDTQYF
CDR3 DNA: TGTGCCAGCGCACGACAGGGGCTCTACACAGATACGCAGTATTTT
V gene: TRBV6-5
J gene: TRBJ2-3
CDR3 length: 15
clone size: .
D gene: TRBD1

CDR3 protein: CASSPRGAEAFF
CDR3 DNA: TGTGCCAGCAGCCCAAGGGGCGCTGAAGCTTTCTTT
V gene: TRBV12-3/TRBV12-4
J gene: TRBJ1-1
CDR3 length: 12
clone size: few
D gene: .

CDR3 protein: CATRTGSMNTEAFF
CDR3 DNA: TGTGCCACCCGAACAGGGTCCATGAACACTGAAGCTTTCTTT
V gene: TRBV2
J gene: TRBJ1-1
CDR3 length: 14
clone size: once
D gene: .

CDR3 protein: CASSSPIGGDTYNEQFF
CDR3 DNA: TGTGCCAGCAGTTCACCAATAGGGGGGGACACTTACAATGAGCAGTTCTTC
V gene: TRBV28
J gene: TRBJ2-1
CDR3 length: 17
clone size: once
D gene: .

CDR3 protein: CASSIRVKGYEQYF
CDR3 DNA: TGTGCCAGTAGTATCAGGGTAAAGGGCTACGAGCAGTACTTC
V gene: TRBV19
J gene: TRBJ2-7
CDR3 length: 14
clone size: .
D gene: .

CDR3 protein: CASSLQAGSSYNEQFF
CDR3 DNA: TGTGCCAGCAGCCTACAAGCGGGAAGCTCCTACAATGAGCAGTTCTTC
V gene: TRBV7-2
J gene: TRBJ2-1
CDR3 length: 16
clone size: .
D gene: TRBD2

CDR3 protein: CASSRQGAEGYTF
CDR3 DNA: TGTGCCAGCAGCCGACAGGGGGCTGAGGGCTACACCTTC
V gene: TRBV3-1/TRBV3-2
J gene: TRBJ1-2
CDR3 length: 13
clone size: .
D gene: TRBD1

CDR3 protein: CSVPGHGREKLFF
CDR3 DNA: TGCAGCGTCCCAGGGCATGGGAGGGAAAAACTGTTTTTT
V gene: TRBV29-1
J gene: TRBJ1-4
CDR3 length: 13
clone size: .
D gene: .

CDR3 protein: CASSPLGIFNEQFF
CDR3 DNA: TGTGCCAGCTCACCACTCGGGATTTTCAATGAGCAGTTCTTC
V gene: TRBV18
J gene: TRBJ2-1
CDR3 length: 14
clone size: .
D gene: .

CDR3 protein: CASSPTMNTEAFF
CDR3 DNA: TGTGCCAGCAGTCCCACAATGAACACTGAAGCTTTCTTT
V gene: TRBV2
J gene: TRBJ1-1
CDR3 length: 13
clone size: .
D gene: .

CDR3 protein: CASSRLTVGRNTEAFF
CDR3 DNA: TGTGCCAGCAGCCGTTTGACAGTGGGGCGGAACACTGAAGCTTTCTTT
V gene: TRBV5-4
J gene: TRBJ1-1
CDR3 length: 16
clone size: .
D gene: .

CDR3 protein: CASSVGSQGNNSPLHF
CDR3 DNA: TGTGCCAGCAGCGTAGGTTCCCAGGGCAACAATTCACCCCTCCACTTT
V gene: TRBV9
J gene: TRBJ1-6
CDR3 length: 16
clone size: few
D gene: .

CDR3 protein: CASSLGTNTDTQYF
CDR3 DNA: TGTGCCAGCAGCCTCGGGACTAACACAGATACGCAGTATTTT
V gene: TRBV5-8
J gene: TRBJ2-3
CDR3 length: 14
clone size: .
D gene: TRBD2

CDR3 protein: CASSLAGVRNEQYF
CDR3 DNA: TGTGCCAGCAGCCTCGCAGGGGTTCGGAACGAGCAGTACTTC
V gene: TRBV7-9
J gene: TRBJ2-7
CDR3 length: 14
clone size: .
D gene: .

CDR3 protein: CASSASDGGVSEAFF
CDR3 DNA: TGTGCCAGCAGTGCTTCCGACGGGGGGGTGTCTGAAGCTTTCTTT
V gene: TRBV25-1
J gene: TRBJ1-1
CDR3 length: 15
clone size: .
D gene: .

CDR3 protein: CASTRGSNSYNEQFF
CDR3 DNA: TGTGCCAGCACCAGAGGTTCTAACTCCTACAATGAGCAGTTCTTC
V gene: TRBV5-4
J gene: TRBJ2-1
CDR3 length: 15
clone size: .
D gene: .

CDR3 protein: CAISGGGDEAAFF
CDR3 DNA: TGTGCCATCAGTGGGGGGGGCGACGAGGCAGCTTTCTTT
V gene: TRBV10-3
J gene: TRBJ1-1
CDR3 length: 13
clone size: .
D gene: .

CDR3 protein: CASSPNGLAAQYF
CDR3 DNA: TGTGCCAGTAGTCCCAATGGACTAGCGGCGCAGTATTTT
V gene: TRBV19
J gene: TRBJ2-3
CDR3 length: 13
clone size: .
D gene: TRBD2

CDR3 protein: CASSRSTGNNEQFF
CDR3 DNA: TGTGCCAGCAGCCGTTCGACAGGGAACAATGAGCAGTTCTTC
V gene: TRBV5-5
J gene: TRBJ2-1
CDR3 length: 14
clone size: .
D gene: TRBD1

CDR3 protein: CASSFQFTGELFF
CDR3 DNA: TGTGCCAGCAGCTTCCAGTTCACCGGGGAGCTGTTTTTT
V gene: TRBV13
J gene: TRBJ2-2
CDR3 length: 13
clone size: .
D gene: .

CDR3 protein: CASSVGSRGGEQYF
CDR3 DNA: TGTGCCAGCAGCGTAGGATCGCGGGGGGGCGAGCAGTACTTC
V gene: TRBV9
J gene: TRBJ2-7
CDR3 length: 14
clone size: .
D gene: TRBD2

CDR3 protein: CASSLAGLAGTDEQFF
CDR3 DNA: TGTGCCAGCAGCTTGGCAGGACTAGCAGGTACGGATGAGCAGTTCTTC
V gene: TRBV5-6
J gene: TRBJ2-1
CDR3 length: 16
clone size: .
D gene: TRBD2

CDR3 protein: CASSPGTLNTEAFF
CDR3 DNA: TGTGCCAGTAGTCCCGGGACACTAAACACTGAAGCTTTCTTT
V gene: TRBV19
J gene: TRBJ1-1
CDR3 length: 14
clone size: .
D gene: .